Listed below are T cell receptor beta chains from one sample, sequenced in a study of cytomegalovirus exposure and HLA in healthy donors. Profiled with immunoSEQ multiplex PCR; TCRdb holds only in-frame clones, not every one. Of 140,000 to 150,000 clones detected, 65% to 80% appear once; the ten largest clones hold around 13%. The sequenced sample consisted of PBMCs. These receptors were taken from a man between 40 and 49 years old in good health and CMV-seropositive. Each CDR3 is given with its conserved first and last residue. A D gene is named only where the DNA matches it firmly. Where a row states a size, it is once, few, many or the class of an expanded clone; other rows omit it.

TRBV4-1	-	TRBJ1-4	-	TGCGCCAGCAGCCAAGTGAGGGGACTCCTGACGGAAGGTGAAAAACTGTTTTTT	CASSQVRGLLTEGEKLFF
TRBV27	TRBD1	TRBJ2-1	-	TGTGCCAGCCAATCGGACAGGGACTCCTACAATGAGCAGTTCTTC	CASQSDRDSYNEQFF
TRBV7-4	TRBD1	TRBJ1-5	-	TGTGCCAGCAGCTATCGGGACAGGGGGAGCAATCAGCCCCAGCATTTT	CASSYRDRGSNQPQHF
TRBV27	-	TRBJ1-1	-	TGTGCCAGCAGTTTATCTGCGGCAAGCTGGACTGAAGCTTTCTTT	CASSLSAASWTEAFF
TRBV20-1	-	TRBJ1-1	-	TGCAGTGCAGGGAGCAACACTGAAGCTTTCTTT	CSAGSNTEAFF
TRBV5-1	TRBD2	TRBJ2-2	-	TGCGCCAGCAGCCCCTCATCGGGCGCGGGAGGTTCCACCGGGGAGCTGTTTTTT	CASSPSSGAGGSTGELFF
TRBV9	TRBD2	TRBJ2-7	once	TGTGCCAGCAGCCCTCGGACTAGCGGGCCCTACGAGCAGTACTTC	CASSPRTSGPYEQYF
TRBV5-1	-	TRBJ2-5	once	TGCGCCAGCAGCTTTGACAGGAGAGATTTGGAGACCCAGTACTTC	CASSFDRRDLETQYF
TRBV27	TRBD2	TRBJ2-7	-	TGTGCCAGCAGTTTAACCCCCCCCGGGACTAGTGACTCCTACGAGCAGTACTTC	CASSLTPPGTSDSYEQYF
TRBV4-3	-	TRBJ1-1	-	TGCGCCAGCAGCTTGAACCGGGTGAACACTGAAGCTTTCTTT	CASSLNRVNTEAFF
TRBV2	-	TRBJ2-7	-	TGTGCCAGCAGTACAGGCAGTGCCGAGCAGTACTTC	CASSTGSAEQYF
TRBV5-4	-	TRBJ1-2	-	TGTGCCAGCAGCTTGGGACAGAACTATGGCTACACCTTC	CASSLGQNYGYTF
TRBV5-1	TRBD2	TRBJ2-5	-	TGCGCCAGCAGCTTGGTACTAGCGGGAGGGGAGACCCAGTACTTC	CASSLVLAGGETQYF
TRBV4-3	TRBD1	TRBJ1-2	-	TGCGCCAGCAGCGTCGGACAGGCCAAGCGGGGCTACACCTTC	CASSVGQAKRGYTF
TRBV27	TRBD1	TRBJ1-5	few	TGTGCCAGCAGCTACTCAGGGGGGTTACGAGAGCCCCAGCATTTT	CASSYSGGLREPQHF
TRBV7-9	-	TRBJ1-3	-	TGTGCCAGCTTAGTCGGCTCTGGAAACACCATATATTTT	CASLVGSGNTIYF
TRBV10-1	TRBD1	TRBJ2-7	-	TGCGCCAGCAGTGCCGGGACAGCCTACGAGCAGTACTTC	CASSAGTAYEQYF
TRBV28	-	TRBJ1-1	-	TGTGCCAGCAGTTTGGGCCCAGGGTACGGGAACACTGAAGCTTTCTTT	CASSLGPGYGNTEAFF
TRBV4-3	TRBD1	TRBJ1-1	few	TGCGCCAGCAGCCAAGGGGACAGGGCGAGAGCTTTCTTT	CASSQGDRARAFF
TRBV30	-	TRBJ1-5	-	TGTGCCTGGAGTGTAATTCCGGCCCCGGGGAGCAATCAGCCCCAGCATTTT	CAWSVIPAPGSNQPQHF
TRBV13	-	TRBJ2-2	-	TGTGCCAGCTCCTTTTACACCGGGGAGCTGTTTTTT	CASSFYTGELFF
TRBV7-9	TRBD2	TRBJ2-1	-	TGTGCCAGCAGCTTAGGAGGGACTAGCGGGGATGAGCAGTTCTTC	CASSLGGTSGDEQFF
TRBV7-8	TRBD2	TRBJ2-3	-	TGTGCCAGCAGCGCCCGACTAGCGGGATTGAGCACAGATACGCAGTATTTT	CASSARLAGLSTDTQYF
TRBV28	-	TRBJ2-7	-	TGTGCCAGCAGTTTGGCCTCCACCTACGAGCAGTACTTC	CASSLASTYEQYF
TRBV30	-	TRBJ1-1	-	TGTGCCTGGAGCCTGAGTAGATGGCTAGGCTTT	CAWSLSRWLGF
TRBV2	-	TRBJ2-3	-	TGTGCCAGCAGTGGGTCAGGGAGCACAGATACGCAGTATTTT	CASSGSGSTDTQYF
TRBV11-2	TRBD2	TRBJ2-1	-	TGTGCCAGCAGCTTAGGACTAGCGGGCCACAATGAGCAGTTCTTC	CASSLGLAGHNEQFF
TRBV11-2	-	TRBJ1-1	few	TGTGCCAGCACCCAAGACCCACAGGGAGGGACTTTCTTT	CASTQDPQGGTFF
TRBV2	TRBD2	TRBJ2-1	once	TGTGCCAGCTCGAGACTAGCGATAAATGAGCAGTTCTTC	CASSRLAINEQFF
TRBV7-3	-	TRBJ1-5	-	TGTGCCAGCAGCTTAGACAGTAATCAGCCCCAGCATTTT	CASSLDSNQPQHF
TRBV7-2	TRBD2	TRBJ2-1	-	TGTGCCAGCAGCCAAAGGGCGGGAGGGCAAAATGAGCAGTTCTTC	CASSQRAGGQNEQFF
TRBV12-5	TRBD2	TRBJ2-7	-	TGTGCTAGTGGTTTAGGGACTAGCGTTTACGAGCAGTACTTC	CASGLGTSVYEQYF
TRBV5-5	TRBD1	TRBJ1-1	-	TGTGCCAGCAGCCCGGCCCTGACAGGGGGCGGCAGGTTTGCTTTCTTT	CASSPALTGGGRFAFF
TRBV27	-	TRBJ2-1	-	TGTGCCAGCAGTAGCGGCCCCTTGGATGAGCAGTTCTTC	CASSSGPLDEQFF
TRBV13	-	TRBJ2-7	-	TGTGCCAGCAGCTACGGAAACTACGAGCGGCAGTACTTC	CASSYGNYERQYF
TRBV2	-	TRBJ2-5	-	TGTGCCAGCAGCGGGGAACACTTGGAGACCCAGTACTTC	CASSGEHLETQYF
TRBV28	TRBD2	TRBJ2-7	few	TGTGCCAGCAGTTTTTCTAGCGGGATTTCCTACGAGCAGTACTTC	CASSFSSGISYEQYF
TRBV28	TRBD2	TRBJ2-7	-	TGTGCCAGCAGTTTAAGTAGCGGGTCCAGCTCCTACGAGCAGTACTTC	CASSLSSGSSSYEQYF
TRBV21-1	-	TRBJ1-5	-	TGTGCCAGCAGCCGGACCGGTCAGGGATATAGCAATCAGCCCCAGCATTTT	CASSRTGQGYSNQPQHF
TRBV2	TRBD1	TRBJ2-3	-	TGTGCCAGCAGCCGGGACAGGGGTACAGATACGCAGTATTTT	CASSRDRGTDTQYF